Listed below are T cell receptor beta chains from one sample, sequenced in a study of shared clonotypes between healthy human individuals. Generated by immunoSEQ multiplex PCR, the TCRdb table keeps only in-frame clones and is missing some. The sample holds 2 million to 2.5 million clones; under 97% are singletons and the top ten take 0.1% to 0.15%. The sequenced material came from naive CD4+ T cells sorted from blood. The source is a man aged 18 to 30 in good health. The CDR3 runs from the conserved cysteine through the conserved F or W. Each record gives: V gene, D gene, clone size, J gene, CDR3 DNA, CDR3 protein. A D gene is named only where the DNA matches it firmly. Size values are once, few and many counts, or a class for expanded clones, and some rows have none.

v_gene: TRBV15
d_gene: TRBD1
abundance: NA
j_gene: TRBJ2-3
CDR3nt: TGTGCCACCAGCGGTAGGGACAGACCTTCCACAGATACGCAGTATTTT
CDR3aa: CATSGRDRPSTDTQYF

v_gene: TRBV5-1
d_gene: TRBD1
abundance: NA
j_gene: TRBJ1-4
CDR3nt: TGCGCCAGCAGCTTGGAAGGGGGCAAGTCTCCAACTAATGAAAAACTGTTTTTT
CDR3aa: CASSLEGGKSPTNEKLFF

v_gene: TRBV10-3
d_gene: NA
abundance: NA
j_gene: TRBJ1-3
CDR3nt: TGTGCCATCAGTGAAGGAGGAAACACCATATATTTT
CDR3aa: CAISEGGNTIYF

v_gene: TRBV15
d_gene: NA
abundance: NA
j_gene: TRBJ1-1
CDR3nt: TGTGCCACCAGCAAGAACTATATGGGGACTGAAGCTTTCTTT
CDR3aa: CATSKNYMGTEAFF

v_gene: TRBV28
d_gene: NA
abundance: NA
j_gene: TRBJ1-5
CDR3nt: TGTGCCAGCAGGGGGGCGTATAGCAATCAGCCCCAGCATTTT
CDR3aa: CASRGAYSNQPQHF

v_gene: TRBV5-1
d_gene: TRBD2
abundance: NA
j_gene: TRBJ2-5
CDR3nt: TGCGCCAGCAGCCCGCCTAGCGGGGGGTTAGAGACCCAGTACTTC
CDR3aa: CASSPPSGGLETQYF

v_gene: TRBV6-5
d_gene: NA
abundance: NA
j_gene: TRBJ1-2
CDR3nt: TGTGCCAGCAGTAAAAACCTTAACTATGGCTACACCTTC
CDR3aa: CASSKNLNYGYTF

v_gene: TRBV27
d_gene: NA
abundance: once
j_gene: TRBJ1-5
CDR3nt: TGTGCCAGCAGACGAACAGGGATCGGTCAGCCCCAGCATTTT
CDR3aa: CASRRTGIGQPQHF

v_gene: TRBV6-1
d_gene: NA
abundance: NA
j_gene: TRBJ1-2
CDR3nt: TGTGCCAGCAGTCTAGGACAGTTTTATGGCTACACCTTC
CDR3aa: CASSLGQFYGYTF

v_gene: TRBV4-1
d_gene: NA
abundance: NA
j_gene: TRBJ2-5
CDR3nt: TGCGCCAGCAGCTCAACTAGGTTTATGGAGACCCAGTACTTC
CDR3aa: CASSSTRFMETQYF

v_gene: TRBV28
d_gene: NA
abundance: NA
j_gene: TRBJ1-2
CDR3nt: TGTGCCAGCAGCATAACAGGGCCTGGCTACACCTTC
CDR3aa: CASSITGPGYTF

v_gene: TRBV6-1
d_gene: TRBD2
abundance: NA
j_gene: TRBJ2-3
CDR3nt: TGTGCCAGCAACCTAGCGGGGGGGGACACAGATACGCAGTATTTT
CDR3aa: CASNLAGGDTDTQYF

v_gene: TRBV10-1
d_gene: NA
abundance: NA
j_gene: TRBJ2-5
CDR3nt: TGCGCCAGCAGTGACTCGACACTCTCGACGACCCAGTACTTC
CDR3aa: CASSDSTLSTTQYF

v_gene: TRBV6-5
d_gene: NA
abundance: once
j_gene: TRBJ1-2
CDR3nt: TGTGCCAGCAGTTTGGACAGATACTATGGCTACACCTTC
CDR3aa: CASSLDRYYGYTF

v_gene: TRBV7-6
d_gene: NA
abundance: NA
j_gene: TRBJ2-7
CDR3nt: TGTGCCAGCAGTGGTGCTGCAGGCTACGAGCAGTACTTC
CDR3aa: CASSGAAGYEQYF

v_gene: TRBV5-4
d_gene: NA
abundance: NA
j_gene: TRBJ2-5
CDR3nt: TGTGCCAGCAGCTTGGGTGTTGGGCAGGGTGGAGAGACCCAGTACTTC
CDR3aa: CASSLGVGQGGETQYF

v_gene: TRBV7-2
d_gene: TRBD1
abundance: once
j_gene: TRBJ2-7
CDR3nt: TGTGCCAGCAGCAGGGACAGGGCCTACGAGCAGTACTTC
CDR3aa: CASSRDRAYEQYF

v_gene: TRBV6-1
d_gene: NA
abundance: NA
j_gene: TRBJ1-4
CDR3nt: TGTGCCAGCGGCAGGGCCTCCACTAATGAAAAACTGTTTTTT
CDR3aa: CASGRASTNEKLFF

v_gene: TRBV2
d_gene: NA
abundance: NA
j_gene: TRBJ1-2
CDR3nt: TGTGCCAGCACGCGGGACAACTATGGCTACACCTTC
CDR3aa: CASTRDNYGYTF

v_gene: TRBV9
d_gene: TRBD1
abundance: NA
j_gene: TRBJ2-7
CDR3nt: TGTGCCAGCAGCCTTTCTACGACAGGGAACGAGCAGTACTTC
CDR3aa: CASSLSTTGNEQYF

v_gene: TRBV5-5
d_gene: NA
abundance: NA
j_gene: TRBJ1-1
CDR3nt: TGTGCCAGCAGCGCGGTTCCGAACACTGAAGCTTTCTTT
CDR3aa: CASSAVPNTEAFF

v_gene: TRBV5-1
d_gene: TRBD1
abundance: NA
j_gene: TRBJ1-1
CDR3nt: TGCGCCAGCAGCTCCCGACAGGGGAGGGACACTGAAGCTTTCTTT
CDR3aa: CASSSRQGRDTEAFF

v_gene: TRBV7-9
d_gene: NA
abundance: NA
j_gene: TRBJ2-5
CDR3nt: TGTGCCAGCAGCCTACGGACCCTAAGGGAGACCCAGTACTTC
CDR3aa: CASSLRTLRETQYF

v_gene: TRBV10-1
d_gene: TRBD1
abundance: NA
j_gene: TRBJ2-4
CDR3nt: TGCGCCAGCAGTGATTCGGACAGGGGAAACATTCAGTACTTC
CDR3aa: CASSDSDRGNIQYF

v_gene: TRBV6-1
d_gene: NA
abundance: once
j_gene: TRBJ1-4
CDR3nt: TGTGCCAGCAGTGAAGCTGGGGCTTTGAGTGAAAAACTGTTTTTT
CDR3aa: CASSEAGALSEKLFF

v_gene: TRBV10-3
d_gene: TRBD2
abundance: NA
j_gene: TRBJ2-5
CDR3nt: TGTGCCGTAAAATTAGCGGGGCAAGAGACCCAGTACTTC
CDR3aa: CAVKLAGQETQYF

v_gene: TRBV6-5
d_gene: NA
abundance: NA
j_gene: TRBJ1-5
CDR3nt: TGTGCCAGCAGTTACTGGCAGGGTAGTCAGCCCCAGCATTTT
CDR3aa: CASSYWQGSQPQHF

v_gene: TRBV7-2
d_gene: NA
abundance: NA
j_gene: TRBJ1-6
CDR3nt: TGTGCCAGCAAGGACCGCCGGTATAATTCACCCCTCCACTTT
CDR3aa: CASKDRRYNSPLHF

v_gene: TRBV19
d_gene: TRBD2
abundance: NA
j_gene: TRBJ2-7
CDR3nt: TGTGCCAGTAGTTTGAACCGGGAGGGCTCCTACGAGCAGTACTTC
CDR3aa: CASSLNREGSYEQYF

v_gene: TRBV5-5
d_gene: NA
abundance: NA
j_gene: TRBJ1-2
CDR3nt: TGTGCCAGCAGCCCCCCCGGCGGAAAGGGGACCTATGGCTACACCTTC
CDR3aa: CASSPPGGKGTYGYTF

v_gene: TRBV10-3
d_gene: NA
abundance: NA
j_gene: TRBJ2-5
CDR3nt: TGTGCCATCAGTGGTAGCGGACAAGAGACCCAGTACTTC
CDR3aa: CAISGSGQETQYF

v_gene: TRBV6-6
d_gene: NA
abundance: NA
j_gene: TRBJ2-7
CDR3nt: TGTGCCAGCAGTTATGATTTGGCCAGTCCCTACGAGCAGTACTTC
CDR3aa: CASSYDLASPYEQYF

v_gene: TRBV11-1
d_gene: TRBD1
abundance: NA
j_gene: TRBJ2-7
CDR3nt: TGTGCCAGCAGCTTTGACAGGGCCTCCTACGAGCAGTACTTC
CDR3aa: CASSFDRASYEQYF

v_gene: TRBV6-5
d_gene: TRBD1
abundance: NA
j_gene: TRBJ1-2
CDR3nt: TGTGCCAGCAGTAACGCACAGGGGCACGGCTACACCTTC
CDR3aa: CASSNAQGHGYTF